The sample holds a few counts of the clone carrying this T cell receptor (beta chain). The data stem from a study of human T cells and chemical hapten exposure. This CDR3 has 16 amino acids. The ends were cut back, 2 bases at V and 4 bases at J, with 12 bases in the middle. Germline CDR1 LNHDA, CDR2 SQIVND (reference sequence). One entry per CDR3 protein, called by TCRdb with MiXCR from the RACE reads. The sample carries around 350,000 distinct CDR3 sequences, around 5.5% recorded once. Documented time point: pre-sensitization, week 0. The sample's treatment: therapeutic diphenylcyclopropenone sensitization with weekly scalp DPC.

The V call is TRBV19, the J call TRBJ2-6, with a possible D match to TRBD1 (6 bases). The receptor's source is a woman between 18 and 30 years old with alopecia areata. Some clones in this sample may be carry-over from other donors' samples. The sequences come from whole blood, collected in connection with sensitization to the hapten diphenylcyclopropenone (DPC). CDR3 nucleotides: TGTGCCAGTAGTATAAGCACAGGGTCCGGGGCCAACGTCCTGACTTTC. Residues: CASSISTGSGANVLTF.